This T cell receptor (beta chain) was documented in a study of T-cell reconstitution after alpha-beta-depleted transplantation in children. In the case of this clonotype: One end of the junction is discordant with germline, which a read error may explain.

CDR1 and CDR2 from the germline V gene are LGHDT and YNNKEL (reference sequence). The CDR3 sequence is 17 residues long. The library targeted TCRbeta and was prepared with unique molecular identifiers. Via MiXCR, TCRdb re-called the PCR reads, giving one row per CDR3 protein. The sample holds just under 550,000 distinct CDR3 sequences, around 16% seen once. This chain connects TRBV3-1 to TRBJ2-7; TRBD2 might be the D (6 bases). Sequences were derived from PBMCs from the stem cell graft donor, sampled from the stem cell graft. This clonotype was sampled from a human donor who donated a stem cell graft to a child with acute lymphoblastic leukemia. The DNA for the CDR3 is TGTGCCAGCAGCCGGACTATGGGGCCGACGGCCTCCTACGAGCAGTACTTT. The encoded protein is CASSRTMGPTASYEQYF.